This T cell receptor (beta chain) was sequenced in a study of identical twins (dated by TCRdb to between 2015 and 2016). For the wider study: To test whether fetal clonotypes persist, this study deep-sequenced TCR alpha and beta repertoires from monozygotic twins, from unrelated adults of various ages, and from cord blood. To rule out contamination, replicate twin experiments were performed at different times with different library preparation protocols.

About this clonotype itself: The antigen it recognizes is unknown. No per-base quality is available; no much larger clone lies one base away.

All donors were healthy Caucasians. Three pairs of female monozygotic twins, all aged roughly 18 to 29 years, made up the twin cohort. Peripheral blood mononuclear cells were the source from which RNA for the TCR libraries was isolated. The investigation overall reported the following: Invariant T cells such as MAIT and iNKT could partly confound zero-insertion analyses, although diverse VJ usage argued against such confounding for most clonotypes. Conclusions relied on cross-sectional statistical analysis, since the same donors could not be followed over many years. Fewer insertions were carried by abundant cord blood beta clonotypes, a similar but weaker trend appeared in young adult naive repertoires, and no such trend appeared in memory repertoires. In beta out-of-frame sequences, excess twin sharing was weaker, because having fewer shared sequences lowered the signal-to-noise ratio. Out-of-frame TCR alpha sharing in monozygotic twins was systematically underestimated by recombination models, whereas sharing between unrelated individuals was in agreement with the recombination models. Compared with coincidental sharing between unrelated individuals, out-of-frame TCR alpha sequences shared between twins showed an excess of sequences with low generation probability.

The library was made by 5' RACE. Sequencing took place on an Illumina HiSeq 2000. Template switching introduced a universal primer binding site; the final cDNA contained a unique molecular identifier, enabling accurate counting of TCR cDNA molecules. First-strand cDNA for TCR alpha and beta chains was synthesized from specific primers in the conserved constant-segment region. To control for contamination, every cDNA library was double barcoded, receiving both a SMART-Mk sample barcode and Illumina barcodes. TruSeq adapter sequences, together with Illumina sample barcodes, were added in two successive PCR steps. TCR alpha and beta cDNA libraries were sequenced on the Illumina HiSeq platform with custom primers. Per the source publication's procedure: MiGEC was used to process raw reads and extract unique molecular identifiers, and MiXCR was used to find CDR3 positions. For each individual, recombination models were inferred using an EM algorithm with the repgenHMM and IGoR tools. Shared clonotypes were analyzed with the tcR package in R, and sharing was normalized by the product of cloneset sizes. To study raw recombination free of thymic and clonal selection effects, out-of-frame nonproductive sequences were analyzed. The public reads were reprocessed in TCRdb via fastp at Q25 and MiXCR, keeping in-frame beta chains. Entries that share a CDR3 protein sequence are merged under the most common genes and DNA. What appears here as the V and J calls and clone size reflects TCRdb's work, not the paper's. A total of a few hundred thousand distinct CDR3 sequences appear in this sample, approximately 9.6% of them only once. The top ten constitute under 3.5% of the sample.

V is reduced by 6 bases and J by 6 bases, leaving a spacing of 18 bases between them. The CDR3 runs 15 residues from the cysteine to the phenylalanine. Only CDR3 DNA is held: 45 bases, read in frame from base 1. CDR1 is given as MRHNA and CDR2 as SNTAGT, both from the germline V gene. These data were also filed under a second study, of yellow fever vaccine responses in identical twins. From that second study: According to the authors, in identical twins the way T cells responded to vaccination appeared partly convergent and partly personalized. In the study, vaccine-responding T cell clones were precisely tracked in identical twins.

Here the chain combines TRBV6-4 and TRBJ2-1; possibly the D gene is TRBD2, per 5 matching bases. The sequencing sample was made of PBMCs. The sequence was obtained from a woman between 18 and 29 years old in good health. The nucleotide sequence is TGTGCCAGCAGCCCCGCCAGCGGAGCAATCAATGAGCAGTTCTTC. Translation gives CASSPASGAINEQFF.